This TCR beta chain is drawn from a study of cytomegalovirus exposure and HLA in healthy donors (dated 2017 in TCRdb). Context from the whole study: An earlier analysis of about 560 of the donors reported roughly 300 Gb of sequence data and approximately 120 million unique TCR beta sequences obtained from about 170 million T cells. An early release covering some 640 HLA-typed donors comprised approximately 300 gigabases of sequencing data and approximately 80 million unique TCR sequences. Of the 350 to 450 genotyped donors, more than 75% were placed in the genetic ancestry cluster associated with self-reported Caucasian donors. The study was designed to test whether signatures of past pathogen exposure could be identified by cataloging public T cell receptors. The T cell repertoires of about 700 subjects were profiled by immunosequencing and related to cytomegalovirus serostatus. Along with the approximately 600-subject first cohort, a separate validation cohort of over a hundred different subjects was used. To predict cytomegalovirus infection status, the study brought together high-throughput TCR immunosequencing, statistical association of individual TCRs with disease status, and machine learning. A later analysis re-analyzed previously published TCR beta repertoires from roughly 600 donors and added high-resolution HLA genotyping to study TCR occurrence patterns. In the later analysis, no new phenotypic data were used to find candidate immune exposures; instead, reliance was placed on TCR beta sequences and their occurrence across donors. An earlier analysis of several hundred of the donors used high-throughput TCR beta sequencing to judge whether each TCR beta V gene segment behaved as functional or pseudogenic. Donor age, sex, ethnicity and CMV serostatus were compiled alongside the repertoire data. A later genetic analysis used genome-wide SNP genotypes for 398 of the 666 donors, treating that subset as a discovery cohort. All discovery cohort repertoires had been generated on a single sequencing platform. Class I and class II HLA loci were covered by the typing at four-digit resolution. Typing coverage varied by locus: roughly 629-640 donors for A, B, C, DRB1 and DQB1; approximately 500 for DQA1; about 590 for DPA1; under 490 for DPB1. A few DR-DQ haplotypes were treated as single units for association and clustering because of strong linkage in the cohort. Among about 400 genotyped donors of the cohort, an average of roughly 230,000 unique TCR beta nucleotide sequences was sequenced per donor, of which approximately 18% were non-productive.

This clone was observed a few times. Its antigen is unknown. Base qualities are missing; no much larger clone stands one base away. In total, about 650 healthy bone marrow donors made up the cohort. At the time of sampling, every cohort member was nominally healthy, though immune exposures that went unrecorded were likely present. The donor was CMV seropositive and belonged to the group of some 290 seropositive cohort members. Each donor provided a peripheral blood sample, and peripheral blood mononuclear cells were used for TCR beta sequencing. Genomic DNA extraction from the blood cell samples was performed with the Qiagen DNeasy Blood Extraction Kit. The library was built by means of the immunoSEQ multiplex PCR assay. For the multiplex PCR, a mixture combining 60 forward primers for TCR Vbeta segments and 13 reverse primers for TCR Jbeta segments was used. A multiplex PCR assay on genomic DNA amplified the CDR3 region of rearranged TCR beta genes. The Illumina HiSeq System was used to sequence the amplified TCR beta libraries as 87-base-pair reads. As for the original processing: A later analysis tallied 75 million to 95 million unique TCR beta chains across the roughly 610 repertoires, and around 9.9 million of those chains were shared by two or more donors. Raw reads were error-corrected and collapsed into unique sequences by a nearest-neighbor algorithm in which closely related sequences were merged to remove PCR and sequencing errors. CDR3 sequences were aligned to IMGT reference sequences to assign V, D and J gene segments. Each retained sequence needed at least a six-nucleotide match to both a V gene segment and a J gene segment. Rearrangements were classified as productive when the CDR3 lacked stop codons and remained in frame with V and J, and all other rearrangements were classified as non-productive. Following IMGT convention, CDR3 was defined as the stretch from the second conserved V-encoded cysteine to the conserved J-encoded phenylalanine. The earlier analysis of a few hundred of the donors excluded any sequence lacking an unambiguous match to a single V gene segment. In an earlier analysis of a few hundred of the donors, V segments were called functional above 56.7% productive rearrangements and were called segregating when the between-donor standard deviation exceeded 5%. To diagnose cytomegalovirus status from the catalog of TCR beta chain sequences, a statistical classification framework was built. A later analysis assigned V and J genes by comparing TCR nucleotide sequences with IMGT/GENE-DB human TR gene sequences. In a later analysis, CDR3 sequences and most-parsimonious VDJ recombination scenarios were assigned using the TCRdist pipeline. In a later analysis, every TCR beta chain was defined by the combination of its CDR3 amino acid sequence and its V-gene family, and reads without a unique V-gene family were dropped. To address suspected cross-contamination and a sequencing artifact, a later analysis removed 592 highly shared, low-generation-probability nucleotide sequences. A later analysis calculated a clonal expansion index for each public chain from normalized within-repertoire ranks of inferred template counts. A later analysis computed generation probabilities with a VDJ recombination model fitted to out-of-frame rearrangements, and checked the results against IGoR. In a later analysis, hypergeometric tests were used to score TCR-TCR, TCR-HLA and TCR-CMV co-occurrence, with a repertoire-size bias correction applied to TCR pairs. In a later analysis, false discovery rates were estimated by permuting HLA or CMV assignments 20 times. In a later analysis, co-occurring TCRs were grouped with DBSCAN, and TCRdist sequence similarity was added when clustering was performed within HLA-allele-positive subsets. For co-occurrence clustering, repertoires with fewer than 30,000 or more than 120,000 public chains were excluded, along with five or six repertoires with anomalous nucleotide sharing. TCRdb mirrors the immuneACCESS table, restricted to in-frame sequences. Some clones are absent from its copies; in checked studies, under half trace to an unresolved V gene, and the reason for the others is unknown. From that table come the V and J calls and clone size; the DNA was used to work out D and trimming. The sample table shows approximately 100,000 clones, and over 75% are seen once. Of the sample, about 10% is held by the ten largest clones.

The CDR3 runs 13 residues from the cysteine to the phenylalanine. Of all the DNA, just the CDR3 is kept, 39 bases in frame from base 1. V loses 6 bases of germline sequence and J loses 9 bases, and the interval between the two ends is 17 bases. As encoded in the germline V gene, CDR1 is MNHEY while CDR2 is SVGAGI. What the work shows at the level of the full study, not this receptor alone: A later analysis found that most CMV-associated TCR beta chains appeared HLA-restricted, with HLA associations seemingly driven largely by CMV exposure. In both the original and validation cohorts, the classifier was reported to diagnose cytomegalovirus status with high specificity and sensitivity. Across donors, most TCR sequences were observed very rarely, whereas some public TCRs were present in many individuals. The only immune exposure information available for the cohort was CMV serostatus. Some IMGT-functional V segments, including TRBV6-2 and TRBV6-3, could not be told apart with the 87-base-pair reads, so those segments were excluded. According to a later analysis, TCR association rates differed among HLA loci, with DRB1 alleles showing the most associated TCRs and HLA-C alleles showing the fewest. Specific HLA alleles were associated with 15,000 to 20,000 TCR beta sequences at a false discovery rate of 0.05 in a later analysis. Compared with the 666-donor mean, donors in an Asian-associated ancestry cluster had fewer N-insertions in productive TCRs, according to a later genetic analysis. An association between a missense DCLRE1C variant and V-gene and J-gene trimming of TCR beta chains was found in a later genetic analysis and replicated in an independent cohort. An earlier analysis of 450 to 750 of the donors showed that most TCR beta V segments appeared in productive rearrangements either about 87% or about 30% of the time, which broadly matched IMGT annotations. A cluster of highly shared sequence variants was judged likely to represent a technical artifact of the sequencing pipeline. Because HLA typing was missing for some donors at each locus, association tests included only the typed subset. A few of the identified cytomegalovirus-associated TCR beta chains were confirmed in vitro to be specific for cytomegalovirus antigens. Because counts were too low, roughly 17 rarely observed V segments, including chromosome 9 orphons, were left out of the earlier analysis of a few hundred of the donors. In a later analysis, several top co-occurrence clusters were reported to appear linked to parvovirus B19, influenza, CMV and Epstein-Barr virus. According to the authors, the approach could potentially be generalized to other disease states and immunological phenotypes. Only TCR beta chains were sequenced in this cohort, and the absence of alpha or paired-chain data limited detectable features. Strong co-occurrence of HLA alleles, especially DR and DQ, made assigning TCR associations to individual alleles difficult. Linkage disequilibrium might explain the correlated functional status among segregating V segments, but an unknown experimental factor could not be excluded. In a later analysis, HLA-associated TCR beta chains were found to be more clonally expanded and to have lower generation probabilities than equally common non-associated chains. A further reported finding was that TCR beta sequences accurately predicted the HLA-A and HLA-B alleles for most subjects in the first cohort. A total of some 180 TCR beta chains were listed by the study as associated with cytomegalovirus. The presence/absence analyses assumed that sequencing depth was roughly uniform across donors, and that assumption may not be true.

Material for sequencing was PBMCs. Recombination joined TRBV6-5 with TRBJ1-1; a weak D assignment points to TRBD1 (5 bases agree). The clonotype comes from a middle-aged man in good health and CMV-seropositive. The DNA reads as follows: TGTGCCAGCAGAACCCCGGGGGACGCTAAAGCTTTCTTT. Translation gives CASRTPGDAKAFF.